The clone carrying this TCR beta chain was counted a few times. Its antigen is as yet unknown. The sample comes from a study of cytomegalovirus exposure and HLA in healthy donors. Study conclusions and caveats: A further, later analysis showed that HLA-associated TCR beta chains (compared with equally common others) were more clonally expanded. The likely explanation for a cluster of highly shared sequence variants was sequencing artifact. It was in a later analysis that TCR association rates were seen to vary by HLA locus, highest for DRB1 and lowest for HLA-C. Earlier findings revealed that most TCR beta V segments proved productive either about 87% or about 30% of the time.

Amplification used 60 Vbeta primers and 13 Jbeta primers. The protocol was immunoSEQ multiplex PCR, while the TCRdb copy is restricted to in-frame clones and leaves out a portion. The table has about 77,000 clones, around three quarters seen once; the top ten hold 4.5%. V lost 6 bases and J lost 4; bases outside the gene matches: 12. The germline V gene encodes CDR1 SGHRS and CDR2 YFSETQ. The CDR3 runs 15 residues. This TCR came from a man aged 35-49 years in good health and CMV-seronegative. This rearrangement joins TRBV5-1 to TRBJ2-5; 7 bases are a match to TRBD2. Sequencing was carried out using PBMCs. The CDR3 loop is CASNTVGGMGETQYF. CDR3 bases: TGCGCCAGCAACACCGTCGGGGGGATGGGAGAGACCCAGTACTTC.